These T cell receptor beta chains were read from a single sample in a study of Ad26.COV2.S vaccination and SARS-CoV-2 variants. Some clones are missing from TCRdb's copy, which holds only in-frame ones; the method was immunoSEQ multiplex PCR. Of about 440,000 clones in the sample, 90% are singletons; the top ten hold less than 5.5%. Sequencing used peripheral blood, obtained in a trial of Ad26.COV2.S vaccine versus placebo. These receptors were taken from a person aged 18-60 years who received the Ad26.COV2.S COVID-19 vaccine or a placebo. The CDR3 runs from the conserved cysteine through the conserved F or W. D genes are given only for firm matches. Size is omitted from some rows. Given values are once, few, many or a class for expanded clones.

TRBV4-2	TRBJ2-7	-	TRBD2	TGTGCCAGCAGCCAGGGGGGACTAGCGGCCTACGAGCAGTACTTC	CASSQGGLAAYEQYF
TRBV7-9	TRBJ1-4	-	-	TGTGCCAGCAGCTCCCGCGGGGGGTTACGGTTTTTT	CASSSRGGLRFF
TRBV6-1	TRBJ1-5	-	-	TGTGCCAGCAGTGACCTCAGGGGAAGGAGCAATCAGCCCCAGCATTTT	CASSDLRGRSNQPQHF
TRBV7-2	TRBJ2-1	once	TRBD2	TGTGCCAGCAGCATATCGGGACTAGCGGGCTACAATGAGCAGTTCTTC	CASSISGLAGYNEQFF
TRBV28	TRBJ2-2	once	-	TGTGCCAGCAGTCCCCTGCTTCCTTATGGTAGGGCCCGTGACACCGGGGAGCTGTTTTTT	CASSPLLPYGRARDTGELFF
TRBV14	TRBJ2-7	-	-	TGTGCCAGCAGCTTAGGGACCCTACACGAGCAGTACTTC	CASSLGTLHEQYF
TRBV5-4	TRBJ1-1	-	TRBD1	TGTGCCAGCAGCTTAGCGACAGGGGGCCTTTCGAGGAACACTGAAGCTTTCTTT	CASSLATGGLSRNTEAFF
TRBV6-2/TRBV6-3	TRBJ2-1	once	TRBD2	TGTGCCAGCAGTGACTCCGGGACTAGCGGGATGTTTTTCTTC	CASSDSGTSGMFFF
TRBV27	TRBJ2-3	-	-	TGTGCCAGCAGTTTATCAGGGTATCTTGACACAGATACGCAGTATTTT	CASSLSGYLDTDTQYF
TRBV7-3	TRBJ2-5	-	TRBD2	TGTGCCAGCAGCTTAGAGGCGGGAGGTGGTTTTGAGACCCAGTACTTC	CASSLEAGGGFETQYF
TRBV5-8	TRBJ2-3	once	-	TGTGCCAGCAGCTTGGCTGGGGCAGATACGCAGTATTTT	CASSLAGADTQYF
TRBV2	TRBJ2-4	-	-	TGTGCCAGCAGTGAGTTTCGGGGGGCGGAAAACATTCAGTACTTC	CASSEFRGAENIQYF
TRBV30	TRBJ2-1	-	TRBD2	TGTGCCACGATGACTAGCGGGAGGCGGGAGCAGTTCTTC	CATMTSGRREQFF
TRBV10-3	TRBJ2-1	once	TRBD2	TGTGCCATCAGTGAGGCTAGCGGGAGAGGTGAGCAGTTCTTC	CAISEASGRGEQFF
TRBV11-2	TRBJ1-1	once	-	TGTGCCAGCAGACCTATCGGGACGAAGAACACTGAAGCTTTCTTT	CASRPIGTKNTEAFF
TRBV4-1	TRBJ2-5	-	TRBD1	TGCGCCAGCAGCCAAAGACAGGGCCGGGAGACCCAGTACTTC	CASSQRQGRETQYF
TRBV4-3	TRBJ2-1	-	-	TGCGCCAGCAGCCACGTCCGGACAGTCGATGAGCAGTTCTTC	CASSHVRTVDEQFF
TRBV27	TRBJ1-1	-	TRBD1	TGTGCCAGCAGTCCAAAATCCGGGACAGGGAATAACCCCCTTATGAACACTGAAGCTTTCTTT	CASSPKSGTGNNPLMNTEAFF
TRBV7-3	TRBJ2-3	-	TRBD2	TGTGCCAGCAGCCAAGAGGGGACTAGCGTTAGAGCTAGCACAGATACGCAGTATTTT	CASSQEGTSVRASTDTQYF
TRBV5-4	TRBJ1-3	-	-	TGTGCCAGCAGCTTTGGGGGGGCTCGCTCTGGAAACACCATATATTTT	CASSFGGARSGNTIYF
TRBV7-2	TRBJ2-1	once	-	TGTGCCAGCAGCTTACTGGGCTTCGAGCAGTTCTTC	CASSLLGFEQFF
TRBV3-1/TRBV3-2	TRBJ2-3	-	TRBD2	TGTGCCAGCAGCCTCCGGGGAGGGGATACGCAGTATTTT	CASSLRGGDTQYF
TRBV18	TRBJ2-3	-	-	TGTGCCAGCTCCCCCTCCCGAGATACGCAGTATTTT	CASSPSRDTQYF
TRBV5-1	TRBJ1-1	-	-	TGCGCCAGCAGTCTTTGGACAACGAACACTGAAGCTTTCTTT	CASSLWTTNTEAFF
TRBV28	TRBJ1-4	few	TRBD1	TGTGCCAGCGGACTTAACAGGGGTGAGGTGGAAAAACTGTTTTTT	CASGLNRGEVEKLFF
TRBV30	TRBJ2-1	-	TRBD2	TGTGCCTGGAGTTGGGCTAGCGGCCTCTACAATGAGCAGTTCTTC	CAWSWASGLYNEQFF
TRBV9	TRBJ2-7	few	TRBD1	TGTGCCAGCAGCCCAGAGATATGGGACAGGGTCGACGAGCAGTACTTC	CASSPEIWDRVDEQYF
TRBV10-3	TRBJ2-1	few	-	TGTGCCATCAGCATAGAGGGGTACAATGAGCAGTTCTTC	CAISIEGYNEQFF
TRBV5-6	TRBJ2-3	-	-	TGTGCCAGCAGCTTGATCTATAAGGGAAGGACAGATACGCAGTATTTT	CASSLIYKGRTDTQYF
TRBV7-3	TRBJ2-2	-	TRBD2	TGTGCCAGCAGCTTGACTAGCGGCACCGGGGAGCTGTTTTTT	CASSLTSGTGELFF
TRBV7-2	TRBJ2-7	-	-	TGTGCCAGCAGCCTCGCTGACTACAGTCCGGGGTACTTC	CASSLADYSPGYF
TRBV7-2	TRBJ2-2	-	-	TGTGCCAGCAGCCAAAGGGGCGCGAACACCGGGGAGCTGTTTTTT	CASSQRGANTGELFF
TRBV4-1	TRBJ2-3	-	TRBD1	TGCGCCAGCAGAACAGGGGTCGGTAGCACAGATACGCAGTATTTT	CASRTGVGSTDTQYF
TRBV5-4	TRBJ1-1	-	-	TGTGCCAGCAGGCTGGACCGACTCCAAGAAGCTTTCTTT	CASRLDRLQEAFF
TRBV28	TRBJ1-5	-	TRBD1	TGTGCCAGCAGTTTAAAACCGGGACAGGGGGCTGGCAATCAGCCCCAGCATTTT	CASSLKPGQGAGNQPQHF
TRBV6-5	TRBJ1-2	-	TRBD1	TGTGCCAGCAAAGAAGAGAGGGACAGGGTGGGTGGCTACACCTTC	CASKEERDRVGGYTF
TRBV6-4	TRBJ2-1	-	TRBD1	TGTGCCAGCAGTGACTCGGGACAGGGTGCTCTGTTCTTC	CASSDSGQGALFF
TRBV6-5	TRBJ1-2	-	-	TGTGCCAGCAGTTTATCCGAGACCAAGAAAGGCTACACCTTC	CASSLSETKKGYTF
TRBV3-1/TRBV3-2	TRBJ2-1	-	TRBD2	TGTGCCAGCAGCCAGTTGGGCGGGAGGTCCTACAATGAGCAGTTCTTC	CASSQLGGRSYNEQFF
TRBV7-3	TRBJ1-4	-	TRBD1	TGTGCCAGCAGCTTAAGGACAGGGGGCTATGAAAAACTGTTTTTT	CASSLRTGGYEKLFF
TRBV7-2	TRBJ1-2	-	-	TGTGCCAGCAGCTTGGGGGATTGGGACGACCGCTACACCTTC	CASSLGDWDDRYTF
TRBV19	TRBJ1-1	-	-	TGTGCCAGTACCGTAACCACGGACCTGGGCACTGAAGCTTTCTTT	CASTVTTDLGTEAFF
TRBV6-5	TRBJ2-5	-	-	TGTGCCAGCTTGTCTCAAGAGACCCAGTACTTC	CASLSQETQYF
TRBV5-6	TRBJ2-7	-	TRBD2	TGTGCCAGCAGCTTGGGGGAACTGAGACTAGCATTCCACGAGCAGTACTTC	CASSLGELRLAFHEQYF
TRBV7-9	TRBJ1-1	-	-	TGTGCCAGCAGCCCTCAGGGTACTGAAGCTTTCTTT	CASSPQGTEAFF
TRBV4-2	TRBJ2-2	few	-	TGTGCCAGCAGCCAAGCAGGACCCCTGAACACCGGGGAGCTGTTTTTT	CASSQAGPLNTGELFF
TRBV27	TRBJ2-1	-	-	TGTGCCAGCAGTTTGGGGGACTCGATTAATGAGCAGTTCTTC	CASSLGDSINEQFF
TRBV5-6	TRBJ2-7	once	-	TGTGCCAGCAGCCCCTATGAGGGGCTGCTGTACGAGCAGTACTTC	CASSPYEGLLYEQYF
TRBV19	TRBJ1-2	-	-	TGTGCCAGTACCTGGGCCTCCCTTAACTATGGCTACACCTTC	CASTWASLNYGYTF
TRBV11-2	TRBJ2-3	-	TRBD2	TGTGCCAGCAGCCGACTAGCGGGAGGGGACCCAGATACGCAGTATTTT	CASSRLAGGDPDTQYF
TRBV5-1	TRBJ2-7	-	-	TGCGCCAGCAGCTTTGGGGGAATCTACGAGCAGTACTTC	CASSFGGIYEQYF
TRBV5-5	TRBJ1-1	-	TRBD1	TGTGCCAGCAGCTTGGGGACAGGGGGCACGTCTGAAGCTTTCTTT	CASSLGTGGTSEAFF
TRBV19	TRBJ2-7	-	-	TGTGCCAGTAGTATAGATCGCGTGACAACCTACGAGCAGTACTTC	CASSIDRVTTYEQYF
TRBV27	TRBJ2-7	-	TRBD2	TGTGCCAGCAGCCGGACTAGCGGGGCGAACAACGAGCAGTACTTC	CASSRTSGANNEQYF
TRBV15	TRBJ2-4	-	TRBD1	TGTGCCACCAGCCGAGGGGGCGGGCAAAACATTCAGTACTTC	CATSRGGGQNIQYF
TRBV7-3	TRBJ2-2	-	TRBD1	TGTGCCAGCAGCTTAAACAGGAGGACAGGGAACACCGGGGAGCTGTTTTTT	CASSLNRRTGNTGELFF
TRBV10-3	TRBJ1-1	-	-	TGTGCCATCAGTGCCTCTAGACCCGGAACGAACACTGAAGCTTTCTTT	CAISASRPGTNTEAFF
TRBV7-2	TRBJ2-7	-	TRBD2	TGTGCCAGCAGCTTTACTAGCGGGGGAACCTACGAGCAGTACTTC	CASSFTSGGTYEQYF
TRBV11-3	TRBJ2-7	few	TRBD2	TGTGCCAGCAGCTTAGCGTCTAGCGGCGCCTACGAGCAGTACTTC	CASSLASSGAYEQYF
TRBV5-1	TRBJ1-2	-	-	TGCGCCAGCAGCTTGGAGGAATTTGGTGTAATCGACTTC	CASSLEEFGVIDF